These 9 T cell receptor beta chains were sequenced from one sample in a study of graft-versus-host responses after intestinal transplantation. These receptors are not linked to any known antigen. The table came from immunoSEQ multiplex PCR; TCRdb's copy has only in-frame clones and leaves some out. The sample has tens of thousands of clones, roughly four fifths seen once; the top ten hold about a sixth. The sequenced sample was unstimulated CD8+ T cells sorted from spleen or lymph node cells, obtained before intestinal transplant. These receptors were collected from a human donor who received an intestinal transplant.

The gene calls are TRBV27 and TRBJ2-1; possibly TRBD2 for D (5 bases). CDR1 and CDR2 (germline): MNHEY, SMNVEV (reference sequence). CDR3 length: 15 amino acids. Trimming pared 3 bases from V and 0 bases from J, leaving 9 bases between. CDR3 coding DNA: TGTGCCAGCAGTTTTTGGGAGAGCTCCTACAATGAGCAGTTCTTC. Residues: CASSFWESSYNEQFF.

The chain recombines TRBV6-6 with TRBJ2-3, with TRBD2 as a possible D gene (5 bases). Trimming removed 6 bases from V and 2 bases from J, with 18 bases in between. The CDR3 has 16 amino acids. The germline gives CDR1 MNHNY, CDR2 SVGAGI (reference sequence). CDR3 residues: CASSPRKGEDTDTQYF. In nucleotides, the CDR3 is TGTGCCAGCAGCCCTCGTAAGGGAGAGGACACAGATACGCAGTATTTT.

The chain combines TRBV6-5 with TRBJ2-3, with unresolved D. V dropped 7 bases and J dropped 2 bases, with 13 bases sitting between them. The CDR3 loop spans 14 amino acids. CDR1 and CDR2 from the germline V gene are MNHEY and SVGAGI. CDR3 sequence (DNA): TGTGCCAGCATATGGGCTGCGCCCACAGATACGCAGTATTTT. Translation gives CASIWAAPTDTQYF.

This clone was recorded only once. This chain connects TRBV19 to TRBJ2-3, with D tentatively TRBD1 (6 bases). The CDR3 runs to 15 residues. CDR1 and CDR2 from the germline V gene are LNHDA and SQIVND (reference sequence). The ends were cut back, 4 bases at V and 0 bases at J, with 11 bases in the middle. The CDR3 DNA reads TGTGCCAGTAGTACATGGACAGTCAGCACAGATACGCAGTATTTT. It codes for CASSTWTVSTDTQYF. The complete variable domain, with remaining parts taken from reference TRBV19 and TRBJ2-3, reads DGGITQSPKYLFRKEGQNVTLSCEQNLNHDAMYWYRQDPGQGLRLIYYSQIVNDFQKGDIAEGYSVSREKKESFPLTVTSAQKNPTAFYLCASSTWTVSTDTQYFGPGTRLTVL.

This chain's CDR3 is CASSQDPRGHQPQHF. Here the CDR3 DNA reads TGTGCCAGCAGCCAAGATCCCAGGGGGCATCAGCCCCAGCATTTT. The rearrangement uses TRBV4-2 and TRBJ1-5; 8 nucleotides agree with TRBD1. The CDR3 extends over 15 amino acids. Germline CDR1 reads LGHNA; CDR2 reads YNFKEQ. Trimming removed 0 bases from V and 5 bases from J; junction bases left unmatched: 3.

CDR3 in amino acids: CASSLLENEQFF. DNA of the CDR3: TGTGCCAGCAGCTTGCTGGAGAATGAGCAGTTCTTC. V gene TRBV5-6 combines with J gene TRBJ2-1; D unclear. V lost 1 base and J lost 7, with 6 bases in between. The CDR3 extends over 12 amino acids. CDR1 is SGHDT, CDR2 YYEEEE, per germline.

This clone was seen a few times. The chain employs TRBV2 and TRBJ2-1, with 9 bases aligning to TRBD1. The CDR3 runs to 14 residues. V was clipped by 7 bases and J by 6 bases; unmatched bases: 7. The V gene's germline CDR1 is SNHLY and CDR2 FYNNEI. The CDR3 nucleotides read TGTGCCAGCACCCAGGGACAGGGCGTCAATGAGCAGTTCTTC. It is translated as CASTQGQGVNEQFF.

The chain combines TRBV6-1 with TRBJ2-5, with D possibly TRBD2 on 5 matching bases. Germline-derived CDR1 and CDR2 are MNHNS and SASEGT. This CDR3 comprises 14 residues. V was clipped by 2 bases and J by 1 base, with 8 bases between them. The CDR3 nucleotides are TGTGCCAGCAGTGAATTCGGGGTCCAAGAGACCCAGTACTTC. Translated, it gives CASSEFGVQETQYF.

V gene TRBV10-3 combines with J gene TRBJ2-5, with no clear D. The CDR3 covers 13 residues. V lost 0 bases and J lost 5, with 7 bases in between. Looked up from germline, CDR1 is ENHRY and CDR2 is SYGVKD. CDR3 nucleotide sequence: TGTGCCATCAGTGAGTCTGTCGGGGAGACCCAGTACTTC. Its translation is CAISESVGETQYF.